This TCR beta chain is drawn from a study of control samples from healthy donors and cancer patients. Profiled with immunoSEQ multiplex PCR; TCRdb holds only in-frame clones, not every one. The sample yields roughly 83,000 clones, roughly four fifths seen once. Trimming removed 4 bases from V and 7 bases from J, with 8 bases in between. Germline CDR1 LGHDT, CDR2 YNNKEL (reference sequence). CDR3 length equals 13 residues. The chain is built from TRBV3-1 (or the pseudogene TRBV3-2) and TRBJ1-6; D remains ambiguous. This sequence was found in a woman aged 55-70 years in good health. Input material: blood. Here the CDR3 reads CASSPLQNSPLHF. The CDR3 region has the DNA TGTGCCAGCAGCCCCCTTCAGAATTCACCCCTCCACTTT.